The 18 T cell receptor beta chains in this list originate from one sample, sequenced in a study of cytomegalovirus exposure and HLA in healthy donors. PCR amplification relied on 60 Vbeta primers (plus 13 Jbeta primers). Sequencing was performed with immunoSEQ multiplex PCR; in TCRdb, only in-frame clones are kept and a portion is missing. This sample has under 150,000 clones, with 60% to 85% found just once. The sample comprised PBMCs. The receptors were sampled from a male donor in good health and CMV-seronegative.

The V call is TRBV2, the J call TRBJ2-1; 8 bases map to TRBD2. The CDR3 covers 16 residues. J was trimmed by 3 bases and V by 6 bases; bases with no gene match: 10. CDR1 and CDR2 from the germline V gene are SNHLY and FYNNEI. This chain's CDR3 is CASSPTSRGGYNEQFF. CDR3 DNA: TGTGCCAGCAGCCCGACGAGTCGGGGGGGCTACAATGAGCAGTTCTTC.

This chain uses TRBV30 with TRBJ2-7, with D possibly being TRBD1 (6 bases). The CDR3 spans 15 residues. V was shortened by 0 bases and J by 6 bases, with 18 bases between the two germline ends. The germline CDR1 and CDR2 sequences are GTSNPN and SVGIG (reference sequence). CDR3 in DNA: TGTGCCTGGAGTGTTTTCCGGGACACCTCCACCGAGCAGTACTTC. Protein product: CAWSVFRDTSTEQYF.

The J gene is TRBJ2-5, the V gene TRBV25-1, with a weak D call TRBD1 (6 bases). This CDR3 region has 14 residues. Per germline, CDR1 MGHDK and CDR2 SYGVNS. The V end lost 6 bases, the J end lost 5 bases, and 16 bases lay between the germline ends. The CDR3 loop is CASSPSDSRETQYF. The CDR3 nucleotides read TGTGCCAGCAGCCCCTCGGACAGTAGGGAGACCCAGTACTTC.

This clone was observed a few times. The chain has TRBV2 and TRBJ1-1; D call uncertain. CDR1 and CDR2 from the germline V gene are SNHLY and FYNNEI. Trimming took 5 bases from V and 1 from J, leaving 5 bases between them. The CDR3 sequence is 12 residues long. The CDR3 DNA is TGTGCCAGCAGTTCAGGGAACACTGAAGCTTTCTTT. Its protein product is CASSSGNTEAFF.

This clone has a handful of counts. This sequence joins TRBV5-1 and TRBJ1-5; 8 nucleotides line up with TRBD1. This CDR3 comprises 14 residues. Germline V lookup: CDR1 SGHRS, CDR2 YFSETQ. Trimming cost V 4 bases and J 9 bases; bases outside gene matches: 9. The CDR3 reads CASSDGQGLGPQHF. The DNA of the CDR3 is TGCGCCAGCAGCGACGGACAGGGCTTGGGGCCCCAGCATTTT.

V usage is TRBV5-6 and J usage is TRBJ2-3, with 13 bases aligning to TRBD2. The CDR3 spans 16 residues. Looked up from germline, CDR1 is SGHDT and CDR2 is YYEEEE. J lost 4 bases, V lost 4 bases, and 6 bases had no gene match. The CDR3 DNA is TGTGCCAGCAGCCTAAGGACTAGCGGGAGACCAGATACGCAGTATTTT. It is translated as CASSLRTSGRPDTQYF.

This rearrangement joins TRBV19 to TRBJ2-7; 8 bases map to TRBD2. Trimming at V came to 6 bases and at J to 7 bases, leaving 11 bases not matched to a gene. The CDR3 extends over 14 amino acids. The germline gives CDR1 LNHDA, CDR2 SQIVND (reference sequence). CDR3 nucleotide sequence: TGTGCCAGTAGCCCGGGACTAGTTTTATCTGAGCAGTACTTC. This gives the protein CASSPGLVLSEQYF.

This clone was recorded once. This chain joins TRBV5-1 and TRBJ1-1; TRBD1 matches at 12 bases. Germline V gives CDR1 SGHRS, CDR2 YFSETQ. This CDR3 comprises 17 residues. Trimming removed 0 bases from V and 5 bases from J; junction bases left unmatched: 8. In DNA, the CDR3 is TGCGCCAGCAGCTTGGGGGGGACAGGGGGCGGAGGGACTGAAGCTTTCTTT. It codes for CASSLGGTGGGGTEAFF.

The chain joins TRBV4-1 to TRBJ1-5; TRBD1 matches at 8 bases. The V gene's germline CDR1 is MGHRA and CDR2 YSYEKL. The trim removed 3 bases at V and 4 bases at J, leaving 5 bases unmatched. This CDR3 is 15 amino acids long. The CDR3 nucleotides are TGCGCCAGCAGCCACCCGGACAGGGATAATCAGCCCCAGCATTTT. It translates to CASSHPDRDNQPQHF.

This rearrangement joins TRBV5-4 to TRBJ1-2; D possibly corresponds to TRBD1 (6 bases). The CDR3 length is 14 residues. The germline CDR1 and CDR2 sequences are SGHNT and YYREEE (reference sequence). Trimming removed 4 bases at V and 2 bases at J, with 12 bases between. The CDR3 sequence: CASSPRTENYGYTF. The CDR3 DNA reads TGTGCCAGCAGCCCGCGGACAGAAAACTATGGCTACACCTTC.

The gene calls are TRBV4-1 and TRBJ2-7; D is possibly TRBD2 (5 bases). The germline CDR1 and CDR2 sequences are MGHRA and YSYEKL. The CDR3 spans 17 residues. V lost 2 bases and J lost 3, with 20 bases in between. CDR3 region: CASSQLWTQNFGYEQYF. CDR3 DNA: TGCGCCAGCAGCCAATTATGGACTCAGAATTTCGGCTACGAGCAGTACTTC.

V is TRBV7-9 and J is TRBJ1-2, with TRBD1 identical over 8 bases. The CDR3 spans 15 residues. CDR1 and CDR2 (germline): SEHNR, FQNEAQ (reference sequence). The V and J ends lost 5 bases and 5 bases, in that order; junction bases with no gene match: 10. The CDR3 sequence: CASSPWTGIRYGYTF. CDR3 in DNA: TGTGCCAGCAGCCCCTGGACAGGGATAAGATATGGCTACACCTTC.

The V call is TRBV5-4, the J call TRBJ1-1, with D possibly being TRBD1 (5 bases). Germline V gives CDR1 SGHNT, CDR2 YYREEE (reference sequence). The CDR3 consists of 15 residues. The V gene lost 0 bases and the J gene lost 5 bases, with 14 bases spanning the gap. CDR3 region: CASSLDPRGKTEAFF. In DNA, the CDR3 is TGTGCCAGCAGCTTGGACCCTCGGGGGAAAACTGAAGCTTTCTTT.

To note about this clone: Mismatch with germline at one junction end may stem from a read error. V gene TRBV11-3 combines with J gene TRBJ1-1, with D perhaps matching TRBD1 (6 bases). The CDR3 is 13 residues long. Germline V gene lookup returns CDR1 SGHNT and CDR2 YENEEA. The CDR3 loop reads CASSLGGTTEAFF. Written as DNA, the CDR3 is TGTGCCAGCAGTTTAGGGGGGACAACTGAAGCTTTCTTT.

The chain has TRBV4-1 and TRBJ1-1; tentative D call: TRBD1 (6 bases). Germline V CDR1 and CDR2: MGHRA, YSYEKL. The ends were cut back, 3 bases at V and 8 bases at J, with 25 bases in the middle. The CDR3 contains 17 residues. CDR3 nucleotide sequence: TGCGCCAGCAGCCACAGTAGGGCCAGGACAGAAGTGTCGGAAGCTTTCTTT. This translates into CASSHSRARTEVSEAFF.

The chain has TRBV9 and TRBJ1-1, with D possibly being TRBD1 (5 bases). CDR3 size: 18 residues. Germline V gene sequence: CDR1 SGDLS, CDR2 YYNGEE. Trimming left V 4 bases short and J 2 bases short, with 24 bases between. Here the CDR3 DNA reads TGTGCCAGCAGCCCTCTGTCCTCTGCTGGGGGAGGTAACACTGAAGCTTTCTTT. Protein: CASSPLSSAGGGNTEAFF.

As for this clone: One end of the junction fails to match germline, which may point to a read error. The chain joins TRBV7-9 to TRBJ1-5; TRBD1 aligns across 9 bases. The CDR3 sequence is 16 residues long. Germline V gene sequence: CDR1 SEHNR, CDR2 FQNEAQ (reference sequence). This CDR3 is CSSSSGTGFRNQPQHF. Written as DNA, the CDR3 is TGTTCCAGCAGCTCCGGGACAGGGTTTCGGAATCAGCCCCAGCATTTT.

The J gene is TRBJ1-5, the V gene TRBV6-4; 9 positions match TRBD1. The junction had 16 bases not matched to a gene; V was cut back by 10 bases and J by 6 bases. The CDR3 runs 16 residues. CDR1 is MRHNA and CDR2 is SNTAGT in the germline V gene. The CDR3 sequence is CANNFTRDRARQPQHF. CDR3 sequence (DNA): TGTGCCAACAACTTCACACGGGACAGGGCGCGTCAGCCCCAGCATTTT.